What follows are 16 T cell receptor beta chains derived from one specimen sequenced in a study of control samples from healthy donors and cancer patients. The method was immunoSEQ multiplex PCR; TCRdb's version includes in-frame clones alone and lacks a portion of them. This table holds 170,000 or so clones, 75% to 95% found once. The sequenced material came from blood. These receptors all come from a woman between 40 and 50 years old in good health.

This rearrangement joins TRBV3-1 (or the pseudogene TRBV3-2) to TRBJ2-1, with no clear D. Germline V gene sequence: CDR1 LGHDT, CDR2 YNNKEL (reference sequence). Trimming cost V 0 bases and J 10 bases, with 10 bases left between them. CDR3 length equals 13 residues. CDR3 DNA: TGTGCCAGCAGCCAAGATTGGTCACGGGAGCAGTTCTTC. Protein: CASSQDWSREQFF.

This clone occurred once. The chain combines TRBV3-1 (or the pseudogene TRBV3-2) with TRBJ1-2, with D perhaps TRBD1 (5 bases). V lost 7 bases, J lost 3 bases, and 15 bases lay in between. Germline assignment: CDR1 LGHDT and CDR2 YNNKEL (reference sequence). The CDR3 sequence is 14 residues long. The CDR3: CASNPGRDDYGYTF. The DNA of the CDR3 is TGTGCCAGCAACCCGGGGAGGGACGACTATGGCTACACCTTC.

The rearrangement joins TRBV6-5 to TRBJ2-1; perhaps D is TRBD1 or TRBD2 (7 bases each). Germline-derived CDR1 and CDR2 are MNHEY and SVGAGI. The CDR3 contains 15 residues. Trimming took off 5 bases at V and 4 bases at J, with 15 bases between the two ends. The CDR3 region is CASSPRGDRYNEQFF. Here the CDR3 DNA reads TGTGCCAGCAGTCCCCGGGGGGACAGATACAATGAGCAGTTCTTC.

J is TRBJ1-2 and V is TRBV10-3; a weak D match, TRBD1 (5 bases). CDR3 length: 15 residues. Germline-derived CDR1 and CDR2 are ENHRY and SYGVKD. V shed 4 bases and J shed 6 bases, with 18 bases lying between them. CDR3 nucleotides: TGTGCCATCAGTGGACGATTTGACAGAGGCCATGGCTACACCTTC. It specifies CAISGRFDRGHGYTF.

The chain joins TRBV2 to TRBJ1-2; possibly TRBD1 for D (5 bases). Germline CDR1 is SNHLY and CDR2 is FYNNEI. The CDR3 totals 14 residues. The V end lost 4 bases, the J end lost 6 bases, and 15 bases lay between the germline ends. CDR3 nucleotide sequence: TGTGCCAGCAGTGGGGGTGGGTGGGGCGATGGCTACACCTTC. It encodes CASSGGGWGDGYTF. Based on the CDR3 plus reference TRBV2 and TRBJ1-2, the full variable domain is EPEVTQTPSHQVTQMGQEVILRCVPISNHLYFYWYRQILGQKVEFLVSFYNNEISEKSEIFDDQFSVERPDGSNFTLKIRSTKLEDSAMYFCASSGGGWGDGYTFGSGTRLTVV.

This chain connects TRBV11-2 to TRBJ2-3; weak D call: TRBD1 (5 bases). Per germline, CDR1 SGHAT and CDR2 FQNNGV. V was trimmed by 0 bases and J by 3 bases, leaving 13 bases between them. This CDR3 region has 16 residues. The CDR3 loop is CASSLDIAGRTDTQYF. The CDR3 DNA follows: TGTGCCAGCAGCTTAGATATCGCAGGGCGGACAGATACGCAGTATTTT.

V gene TRBV6-6 combines with J gene TRBJ1-2; D may be TRBD1 (5 bases). Trimming stripped 5 bases from V and 0 bases from J, with 16 bases between. Germline assignment: CDR1 MNHNY and CDR2 SVGAGI (reference sequence). The CDR3 contains 16 residues. DNA for the CDR3: TGTGCCAGCAGTACCCGACAGAACCCCTCTAACTATGGCTACACCTTC. Translation: CASSTRQNPSNYGYTF.

CDR3 nucleotide sequence: TGTGCCAGCAGTTTAGGCAGGGGATACTATGGCTACACCTTC. This translates into CASSLGRGYYGYTF. This chain links TRBV27 with TRBJ1-2, with a tentative D call TRBD1 (6 bases). The CDR3 totals 14 residues. V was cut by 2 bases and J by 3 bases, with 10 bases left in between. The germline CDR1 and CDR2 sequences are MNHEY and SMNVEV (reference sequence).

The chain combines TRBV7-9 with TRBJ1-1; D call uncertain. The CDR3 is 15 amino acids. The V gene's germline CDR1 is SEHNR and CDR2 FQNEAQ (reference sequence). V lost 3 bases to trimming and J lost 0 bases, with 11 bases between them. The CDR3 here is CASSFFAYMNTEAFF. The CDR3 coding sequence is TGTGCCAGCAGCTTTTTTGCGTACATGAACACTGAAGCTTTCTTT.

The CDR3 coding sequence is TGTGCCAGCAGCGCCCAGGGGGGGGCTGGCAACACTGAAGCTTTCTTT. Translating it yields CASSAQGGAGNTEAFF. This chain joins TRBV9 and TRBJ1-1; 7 positions match TRBD1. In germline, CDR1 is SGDLS, CDR2 YYNGEE. V shed 3 bases and J 2 bases; nucleotides not matched to a gene: 10. The CDR3 loop spans 16 amino acids.

V is TRBV5-1 and J is TRBJ1-2; 8 positions match TRBD1. The germline V gene has CDR1 SGHRS and CDR2 YFSETQ. V was pared by 10 bases and J by 7 bases, with 6 bases of the junction left unmatched. There are 11 residues in the CDR3. CDR3 nucleotides: TGCGCCGGGGGACAGGACTCTGGCTACACCTTC. As protein: CAGGQDSGYTF.

The chain carries TRBV6-1 and TRBJ1-2, with 9 nucleotides matching TRBD1. The CDR3 spans 16 residues. The germline V gene encodes CDR1 MNHNS and CDR2 SASEGT. J was trimmed by 1 base and V by 4 bases; bases with no gene match: 7. CDR3 sequence (DNA): TGTGCCAGCAGTGGTACAGGGGGCCCTAATAACTATGGCTACACCTTC. Its translation: CASSGTGGPNNYGYTF.

The chain carries TRBV19 and TRBJ2-1, with 8 bases fitting TRBD2. CDR3 length equals 15 residues. Germline V lookup: CDR1 LNHDA, CDR2 SQIVND (reference sequence). Unmatched junction bases numbered 9, after V lost 7 bases and J lost 4 bases. This CDR3 is CASTTEAGGYNEQFF. CDR3 bases: TGTGCCAGTACCACGGAGGCGGGGGGATACAATGAGCAGTTCTTC. The full variable domain, completed using reference TRBV19 and TRBJ2-1, is DGGITQSPKYLFRKEGQNVTLSCEQNLNHDAMYWYRQDPGQGLRLIYYSQIVNDFQKGDIAEGYSVSREKKESFPLTVTSAQKNPTAFYLCASTTEAGGYNEQFFGPGTRLTVL.

The genes are TRBV20-1 and TRBJ1-2; no clear D. V was cut by 0 bases and J by 8 bases, with 7 bases left in between. The CDR3 covers 11 residues. Germline lookup yields CDR1 DFQATT and CDR2 SNEGSKA (reference sequence). The CDR3 region has the DNA TGCAGTGCTAGAGACCGGGCAGGCTACACCTTC. It encodes CSARDRAGYTF.

The J gene is TRBJ2-1, the V gene TRBV7-9; D unresolved. The V end was cut by 5 bases, the J end by 4 bases, with 9 bases between. Per germline, CDR1 SEHNR and CDR2 FQNEAQ (reference sequence). This CDR3 has 13 residues. The CDR3 spells CASSLSQYNEQFF. CDR3 coding DNA: TGTGCCAGCAGCCTGAGCCAATACAATGAGCAGTTCTTC.

The V call is TRBV10-1, the J call TRBJ1-1, with no clear D. This CDR3 has 13 amino acids. The germline V gene encodes CDR1 WNHNN and CDR2 SYGVQD (reference sequence). Deletions cut 4 bases from V and 0 bases from J, with 6 bases between. CDR3 nucleotide sequence: TGCGCCAGCAGTGTTTCTTTGAACACTGAAGCTTTCTTT. This sequence encodes CASSVSLNTEAFF.